In its sample, the clone carrying this T cell receptor beta chain was seen a few times. The sample originates from a study of T-cell reconstitution after alpha-beta-depleted transplantation in children. CDR3 length: 14 residues. CDR1 is SQVTM and CDR2 is ANQGSEA in the germline V gene. Trimming cost V 4 bases and J 7 bases, with 19 bases left between them. A TCRbeta library incorporating unique molecular identifiers was prepared. TCRdb reprocessed the PCR reads via MiXCR and lists one record per CDR3 protein. This table has some 490,000 distinct CDR3 sequences, approximately 12% appearing once. The source of this sequence is a human donor who donated a stem cell graft to a child with combined immunodeficiency. The sample consisted of PBMCs from the stem cell graft donor, taken from the stem cell graft. The chain uses TRBV29-1 and TRBJ2-5; D is uncertain. In nucleotides, the CDR3 is TGCAGCGTTGCGGGCGGACCCTTAGGCGGGACCCAGTACTTC. Translated: CSVAGGPLGGTQYF.